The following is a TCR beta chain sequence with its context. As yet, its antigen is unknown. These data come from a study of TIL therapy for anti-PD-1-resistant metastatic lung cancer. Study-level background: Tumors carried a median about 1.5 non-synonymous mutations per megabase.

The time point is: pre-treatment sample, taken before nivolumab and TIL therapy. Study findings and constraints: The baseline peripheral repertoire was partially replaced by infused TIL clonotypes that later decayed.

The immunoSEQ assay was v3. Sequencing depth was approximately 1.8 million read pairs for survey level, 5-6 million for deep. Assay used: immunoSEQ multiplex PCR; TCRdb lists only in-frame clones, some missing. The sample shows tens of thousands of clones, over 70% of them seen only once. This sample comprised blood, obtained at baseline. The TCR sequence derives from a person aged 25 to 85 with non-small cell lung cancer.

CDR3 bases: TGTGCCAGTAGTAGCCCCGGACTGGGGAGCTCCTACAATGAGCAGTTCTTC. Translation gives CASSSPGLGSSYNEQFF. The chain carries TRBV19 and TRBJ2-1; a weak D match, TRBD2 (5 bases). The CDR3 sequence is 17 residues long. V lost 4 bases to trimming and J lost 0 bases, with 16 bases between them. Germline V CDR1 and CDR2: LNHDA, SQIVND (reference sequence).